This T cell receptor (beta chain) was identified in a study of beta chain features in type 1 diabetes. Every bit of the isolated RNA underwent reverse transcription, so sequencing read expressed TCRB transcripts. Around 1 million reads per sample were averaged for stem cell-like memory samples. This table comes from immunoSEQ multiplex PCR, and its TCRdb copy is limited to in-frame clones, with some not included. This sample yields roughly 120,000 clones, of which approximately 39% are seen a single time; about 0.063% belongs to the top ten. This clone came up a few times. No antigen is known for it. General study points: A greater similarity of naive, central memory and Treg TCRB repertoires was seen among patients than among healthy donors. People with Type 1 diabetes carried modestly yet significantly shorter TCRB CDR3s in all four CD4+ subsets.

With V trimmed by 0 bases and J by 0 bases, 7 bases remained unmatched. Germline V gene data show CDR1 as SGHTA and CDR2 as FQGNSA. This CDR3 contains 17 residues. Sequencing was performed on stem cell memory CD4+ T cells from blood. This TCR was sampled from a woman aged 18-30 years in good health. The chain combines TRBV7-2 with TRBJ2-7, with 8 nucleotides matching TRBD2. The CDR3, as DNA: TGTGCCAGCAGCTTAGCGCTGTCTAGCGGGTTCTCCTACGAGCAGTACTTC. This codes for CASSLALSSGFSYEQYF.